Presented here are 13 T cell receptor beta chains from one specimen sequenced in a study of OX40 agonist ivuxolimab in advanced cancers. The repertoire was sequenced with immunoSEQ multiplex PCR; TCRdb's copy has only in-frame clones and lacks some. This sample carries 100,000 to 150,000 clones, 85% to 95% of them seen once, and the ten largest clones take roughly 1%. The specimen comprised CD4+ or CD8+ T cells sorted from blood, sampled in a trial of the OX40 agonist ivuxolimab. The source of these receptors is an adult with an advanced solid tumor such as melanoma, head and neck, liver or kidney cancer.

The rearrangement joins TRBV7-2 to TRBJ2-3, with 15 bases matching TRBD2. The V and J ends lost 0 bases and 6 bases, in that order; junction bases with no gene match: 7. CDR1 and CDR2 (germline): SGHTA, FQGNSA. The CDR3 extends over 18 amino acids. CDR3 sequence (DNA): TGTGCCAGCAGCTTAGCCGGACTAGCGGGAGGGCGGAGGGATACGCAGTATTTT. This translates into CASSLAGLAGGRRDTQYF.

The rearrangement joins TRBV19 to TRBJ2-5, with a tentative D call TRBD1 (6 bases). Germline values: CDR1 LNHDA, CDR2 SQIVND (reference sequence). V was cut by 0 bases and J by 7 bases, with 12 bases left in between. There are 14 residues in the CDR3. The CDR3 region has the DNA TGTGCCAGTAGTATAGAAGGGGGACCAGCGACCCAGTACTTC. Translation: CASSIEGGPATQYF.

This chain links TRBV5-4 with TRBJ2-2; 14 bases are a match to TRBD2. The CDR3 consists of 18 residues. Germline CDR1 and CDR2: SGHNT and YYREEE (reference sequence). V dropped 0 bases and J dropped 4; count of bases not matched to a gene: 5. The CDR3 protein is CASSLGLAGGLGTGELFF. CDR3 coding DNA: TGTGCCAGCAGCTTGGGACTAGCGGGGGGGCTTGGCACCGGGGAGCTGTTTTTT.

V is TRBV6-5 and J is TRBJ2-7; 9 positions agree with TRBD1. V dropped 2 bases and J dropped 2; count of bases not matched to a gene: 4. Per the germline V gene, CDR1 is MNHEY and CDR2 is SVGAGI. The CDR3 is 15 residues long. In DNA, the CDR3 is TGTGCCAGCAGTTACCGAGGACAGGGGACCTACGAGCAGTACTTC. Amino acid sequence: CASSYRGQGTYEQYF.

This chain uses TRBV27 with TRBJ2-7, with a possible D match to TRBD2 (5 bases). The germline V gene has CDR1 MNHEY and CDR2 SMNVEV (reference sequence). Between the trimmed V and J ends, which lost 3 bases and 4 bases, there was a span of 22 bases. The CDR3 is 17 amino acids. In nucleotides, the CDR3 is TGTGCCAGCAGTTTGGAGCGAGTGCGGGCAGGCGAATACGAGCAGTACTTC. Translating it yields CASSLERVRAGEYEQYF.

The rearrangement links TRBV2 to TRBJ1-6; D gene uncertain. There are 16 residues in the CDR3. CDR1 is SNHLY, CDR2 FYNNEI, per germline. Trimming removed 6 bases from V and 2 bases from J, with 14 bases in between. CDR3: CASSGLTSTYNSPLHF. The CDR3 DNA is TGTGCCAGCAGCGGACTGACATCAACCTATAATTCACCCCTCCACTTT. Full variable domain (rest looked up from reference TRBV2 and TRBJ1-6): EPEVTQTPSHQVTQMGQEVILRCVPISNHLYFYWYRQILGQKVEFLVSFYNNEISEKSEIFDDQFSVERPDGSNFTLKIRSTKLEDSAMYFCASSGLTSTYNSPLHFGNGTRLTVT.

The chain has TRBV28 and TRBJ1-2, with a possible D match to TRBD1 (6 bases). Germline CDR1 MDHEN, CDR2 SYDVKM. CDR3 length equals 16 residues. The V end was cut by 3 bases, the J end by 7 bases, with 21 bases between. The CDR3 nucleotides are TGTGCCAGCAGTTTGGTCGGGACACGTACGGGAGGTGGCTACACCTTC. Translated: CASSLVGTRTGGGYTF.

The rearrangement joins TRBV30 to TRBJ2-3; possibly TRBD1 or TRBD2 for D (5 bases each). Germline CDR1 and CDR2: GTSNPN and SVGIG (reference sequence). Trimming removed 2 bases at V and 2 bases at J, with 32 bases between. The CDR3 covers 21 residues. CDR3 nucleotide sequence: TGTGCCTGGAGTACCGTACGAGGGGTCGGGGAGCGGATCAACCCCACAGATACGCAGTATTTT. It codes for CAWSTVRGVGERINPTDTQYF.

The chain has TRBV27 and TRBJ2-2; D is tentatively TRBD1 or TRBD2 (5 bases each). Between the trimmed V and J ends, which lost 3 bases and 2 bases, there was a span of 16 bases. Germline-derived CDR1 and CDR2 are MNHEY and SMNVEV (reference sequence). The CDR3 length is 17 residues. The CDR3 DNA is TGTGCCAGCAGTTTGAGGGCCGGGACCGTTAACACCGGGGAGCTGTTTTTT. As protein: CASSLRAGTVNTGELFF.

The CDR3 DNA reads TGTGCCAGCTCACCTGGGCAGGGGGGTAGCAATCAGCCCCAGCATTTT. Amino acids: CASSPGQGGSNQPQHF. The rearrangement joins TRBV18 to TRBJ1-5; 7 positions match TRBD1. This CDR3 has 16 residues. The V and J ends lost 3 bases and 0 bases, in that order; junction bases with no gene match: 5. Germline lookup yields CDR1 KGHSH and CDR2 LQKENI.

The J gene is TRBJ1-6, the V gene TRBV5-1; D is undetermined. This CDR3 region has 14 residues. Trimming shortened V by 0 bases and J by 7 bases, and 8 bases separated the two germline ends. Per the germline V gene, CDR1 is SGHRS and CDR2 is YFSETQ. The CDR3 is CASSLGGVNSPLHF. In DNA, the CDR3 is TGCGCCAGCAGCTTGGGGGGTGTAAATTCACCCCTCCACTTT.

The chain links TRBV4-3 to TRBJ1-1; D is perhaps TRBD1 (6 bases). The CDR3 has 14 residues. CDR1 and CDR2 (germline): LGHNA, YSLEER. With 2 bases removed from V and 11 bases from J, the gap between germline ends came to 18 bases. Written as DNA, the CDR3 is TGCGCCAGCAGCCAACAGGGGTGGGGTGCGGGCGCTTTCTTT. Amino acids: CASSQQGWGAGAFF.

V and J are TRBV7-2 and TRBJ2-7, with 9 bases fitting TRBD1. Trimming cost V 6 bases and J 4 bases; bases outside gene matches: 10. The CDR3 is made up of 15 amino acids. CDR1 is SGHTA, CDR2 FQGNSA, per germline. The CDR3 reads CASSGTGTGRYEQYF. The CDR3 DNA reads as TGTGCCAGCAGTGGAACCGGGACAGGGAGATACGAGCAGTACTTC.